This T cell receptor beta chain was observed in a study of siplizumab effects on memory and regulatory T cells (dated by TCRdb to between 2018 and 2020). With respect to the entire study: The study looked at the effect of siplizumab, an anti-CD2 antibody, on alloreactive T-cell subsets in allogeneic mixed lymphocyte reactions made from human PBMCs.

Comments on this clone: Which antigen it targets is not known. Base qualities are missing; no much larger clone stands one base away.

Sorted unstimulated T cells and proliferating T cells recovered from mixed lymphocyte reactions were subjected to TCRbeta CDR3 sequencing. Fresh whole blood from approximately ten HLA-typed healthy donors was used to isolate PBMCs. V is clipped by 0 bases and J by 2 bases, and the sequence between their germline boundaries is 17 bases long. The CDR3 measures 18 amino acids from cysteine to phenylalanine. The CDR3 DNA has 54 bases and is translated from base 1. Via the germline V gene, CDR1 is SGHRS and CDR2 YFSETQ. Library preparation employed the immunoSEQ multiplex PCR assay. Approximately 10^5 TCR templates per sample were assayed on the deep sequencing platform. Genomic DNA extracted from sorted T cells was used for TCRbeta CDR3 sequencing. On the authors' methods: Clonal analysis of TCRbeta CDR3 data was done in the R programming language. Unstimulated samples were compared with post-reaction CFSE-low samples to define alloreactive CD4+ and CD8+ clones. Regulatory or non-regulatory origin was assigned to alloreactive CD4+ clones by matching of sequences to sorted unstimulated Treg and non-Treg repertoires. In its TCRdb copy, this immuneACCESS table keeps in-frame sequences only and misses some clones. Where compared with another copy, unresolved V genes explain less than half of these, and the others have no known cause. The DNA was the basis for D and trimming; V, J and clone size are from that table. For this sample the table gives more than 85,000 clones, of which roughly 92% were detected only once. In total, the top ten clones hold 0.85% to 1.2% of the sample.

Results the study describes overall, beyond this receptor: Siplizumab significantly lowered the cumulative frequency of alloreactive sequences that could be traced to unstimulated CD4+ memory T cells. Whether proliferating Tregs from siplizumab cultures were suppressive was not functionally confirmed. In reactions with siplizumab, an average of approximately 70% of mappable alloreactive CD4+ clones were Treg-derived, compared with 25% to 30% in control reactions. Greater diversity appeared to be present in unstimulated naive T cells than in memory T cells, and a substantial contribution to the alloresponse seemed to be made by naive cells. About 80-97% of proliferating CD4+ or CD8+ clones could not be given a naive or memory phenotype. Because sequences below about 10^-5 frequency were poorly captured, only a minor fraction of alloreactive clones could be mapped to unstimulated subsets.

Recombination linked TRBV5-1 to TRBJ2-2; no D gene is confidently identified. This clonotype was obtained from a human donor in good health. Sequencing was done on a sample of CD4+ T cells sorted from blood. The CDR3 has the sequence CASSLANSPRLNTGELFF. The nucleotide sequence reads as follows: TGCGCCAGCAGCTTGGCCAACAGCCCGAGATTAAACACCGGGGAGCTGTTTTTT.